This record concerns one T cell receptor beta chain sequence. The germline CDR1 and CDR2 sequences are LNHDA and SQIVND (reference sequence). This CDR3 spans 15 amino acids. V was shortened by 6 bases and J by 1 base, with 15 bases between the two germline ends. Sequencing used immunoSEQ multiplex PCR; TCRdb keeps in-frame clones, though not all of them. This repertoire shows about 130,000 clones, about 79% found once; its top ten account for 30% to 45%. This entry is derived from a study of blood T cell repertoires in COVID-19. The overall study: From the United States, Italy and Spain came samples of acute and convalescent COVID-19. PBMCs, B-cell-depleted T cells, or T cells were the source of the cDNA or gDNA that made up the material.

The sequenced sample was peripheral blood. The clonotype was recovered from a man aged 40-49 years with active or convalescent COVID-19. The V gene is TRBV19, the J gene TRBJ1-1; no reliable D call. CDR3 DNA: TGTGCCAGTAGCTCCTGGCGGCTTGGGAACACTGAAGCTTTCTTT. As protein: CASSSWRLGNTEAFF.